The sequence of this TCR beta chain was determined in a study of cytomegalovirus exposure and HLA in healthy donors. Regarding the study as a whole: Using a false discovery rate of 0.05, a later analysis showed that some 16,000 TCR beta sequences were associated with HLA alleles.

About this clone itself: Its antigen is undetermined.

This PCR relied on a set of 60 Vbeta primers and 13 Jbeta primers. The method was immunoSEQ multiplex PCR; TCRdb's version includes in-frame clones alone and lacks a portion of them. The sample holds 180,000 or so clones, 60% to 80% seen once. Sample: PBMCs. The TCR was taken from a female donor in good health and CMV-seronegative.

The CDR3 region has the DNA TGTGCCAGCAGCGTCGGGGAAGGGGGCCGGGAAGCTTTCTTT. It is translated as CASSVGEGGREAFF. The J gene is TRBJ1-1, the V gene TRBV9, with 7 bases fitting TRBD1. The CDR3 extends over 14 amino acids. With 2 bases clipped from V and 8 bases from J, the junction kept 9 bases outside the gene matches. CDR1 and CDR2 from the germline V gene are SGDLS and YYNGEE. The full variable domain, rest sourced from reference TRBV9 and TRBJ1-1, is DSGVTQTPKHLITATGQRVTLRCSPRSGDLSVYWYQQSLDQGLQFLIQYYNGEERAKGNILERFSAQQFPDLHSELNLSSLELGDSALYFCASSVGEGGREAFFGQGTRLTVV.